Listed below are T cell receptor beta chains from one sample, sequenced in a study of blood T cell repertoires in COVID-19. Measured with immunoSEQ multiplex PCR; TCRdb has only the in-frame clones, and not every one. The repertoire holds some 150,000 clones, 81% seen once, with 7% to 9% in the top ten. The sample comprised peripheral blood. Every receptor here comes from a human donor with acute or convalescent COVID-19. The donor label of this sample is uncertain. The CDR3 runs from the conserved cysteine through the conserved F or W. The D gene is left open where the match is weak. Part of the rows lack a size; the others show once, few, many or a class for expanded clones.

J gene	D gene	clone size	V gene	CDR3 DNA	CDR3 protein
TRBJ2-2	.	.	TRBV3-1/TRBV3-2	TGTGCCAGCAGCCAGGCAGGGGACACCGGGGAGCTGTTTTTT	CASSQAGDTGELFF
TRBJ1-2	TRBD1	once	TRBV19	TGTGCCAGTAGTATTAGGGGACAGGCCCTCTATGGCTACACCTTC	CASSIRGQALYGYTF
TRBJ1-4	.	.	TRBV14	TGTGCCAGCAGCCGAGTGACAGAGAGTAATGAAAAACTGTTTTTT	CASSRVTESNEKLFF
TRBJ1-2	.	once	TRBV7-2	TGTGCCAGCAGCTTAGGGACTTGGAATGGCTACACCTTC	CASSLGTWNGYTF
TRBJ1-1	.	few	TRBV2	TGTGCCAGCAGTGGTGTCCTAAAAGCTTTCTTT	CASSGVLKAFF
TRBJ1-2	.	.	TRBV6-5	TGTGCCAGCAGTTACGCCTGGTGGGACGGGAGATATGGCTACACCTTC	CASSYAWWDGRYGYTF
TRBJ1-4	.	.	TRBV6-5	TGTGCCAGCACAATTCGCAGATCTGAAAAACTGTTTTTT	CASTIRRSEKLFF
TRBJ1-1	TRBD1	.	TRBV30	TGTGCCTGGAGTTACGGGACAGATGGCGTGTTGCCTGAAGCTTTCTTT	CAWSYGTDGVLPEAFF
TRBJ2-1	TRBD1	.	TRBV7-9	TGTGCCAGCAGCTCGGGACAGCACAATGAGCAGTTCTTC	CASSSGQHNEQFF
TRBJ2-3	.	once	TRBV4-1	TGCGCCAGCAGCCTACGACAGGGCACAGATACGCAGTATTTT	CASSLRQGTDTQYF
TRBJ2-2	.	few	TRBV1	TGCACCAGCAGCCCAACAGGAGCGGGACCCTCGAACACCGGGGAGCTGTTTTTT	CTSSPTGAGPSNTGELFF